This T cell receptor (beta chain) was identified in a study of post-analysis software for immune sequencing data. Study at large: Relapsing-remitting, secondary progressive and progressive-relapsing multiple sclerosis courses were included. The study's findings and limits: A significant reduction in normalized Chao1 diversity was observed in multiple sclerosis patients versus controls. In patients, about 5 TRBV segments were more frequent than in controls, with TRBV5-6, TRBV5-1 and TRBV20-1 among them. Clustering by F measure revealed strong co-clustering among samples prepared together in one batch.

Per germline, CDR1 SQVTM and CDR2 ANQGSEA. Germline trimming cut 4 bases from V and 8 bases from J; bases unmatched to any gene: 4. This CDR3 region has 12 residues. cDNA libraries for TCR beta contained unique molecular identifiers. Input amounts of 1 to 10 million T cells were used. These gave around 500,000 cDNA molecules, so each molecule approximated one T cell. TCRdb re-called the PCR reads through MiXCR, storing one row per CDR3 protein. The sample has roughly 540,000 distinct CDR3 sequences, under 40% seen once. A remark on this clonotype: Its target is unknown.

The origin of this receptor is a girl under 18 with multiple sclerosis. The source material was blood. The chain couples TRBV29-1 to TRBJ1-4, with 7 bases that match TRBD1. CDR3 residues: CSVGQGNEKLFF. The CDR3 DNA reads TGCAGCGTTGGACAGGGAAACGAAAAACTGTTTTTT.